The TCR beta chain under discussion was sequenced for a study of cytomegalovirus exposure and HLA in healthy donors. PCR primers comprised 60 Vbeta and 13 Jbeta primers. The assay was immunoSEQ multiplex PCR, and TCRdb's table has in-frame clones only and misses some. Found here are some 130,000 clones, around three quarters of them singletons; the top ten hold around 7%. The CDR3 has 16 amino acids. Trimming removed 6 bases from V and 7 bases from J; junction bases left unmatched: 15. Germline lookup yields CDR1 KGHSH and CDR2 LQKENI. This clone was detected once. Sequencing was done on a sample of PBMCs. This chain joins TRBV18 and TRBJ1-2; 9 bases map to TRBD1. This sequence originates from a man between 40 and 49 years old in good health and CMV-seropositive. CDR3 region: CASSPDRGTASGGYTF. Here the CDR3 DNA reads TGTGCCAGCTCCCCGGACAGGGGAACGGCTTCGGGTGGCTACACCTTC.